This T cell receptor (beta chain) was captured in a study of spatial heterogeneity in lung cancer. At the level of the study: TCR and UMI combinations that were unique each appeared, on average, more than ten times in raw reads.

Indicated time point: sample taken at primary tumor resection. This clonotype has a count of ten or more. A distinct unique molecular identifier was carried by each TCR cDNA molecule. TCRdb called the 5' RACE reads again in MiXCR, with one record for every CDR3 protein. The sample lists about 10,000 distinct CDR3 sequences, over 6% occurring once. The source was normal lung tissue next to the tumor, collected at surgery. The source is a male donor with early-stage non-small cell lung cancer.

The CDR3 loop reads CSARASGTYEQYF. For the CDR3, the DNA is TGCAGTGCTAGGGCTAGCGGGACCTACGAGCAGTACTTC. The genes are TRBV20-1 and TRBJ2-7, with 9 nucleotides matching TRBD2. Per the germline V gene, CDR1 is DFQATT and CDR2 is SNEGSKA (reference sequence). V shed 3 bases and J 2 bases; nucleotides not matched to a gene: 2. The CDR3 sequence is 13 residues long.